These 8 T cell receptor beta chains share one sample of origin, sequenced in a study of shared T cell receptors in the human thymus. Measured with immunoSEQ multiplex PCR; TCRdb has only the in-frame clones, and not every one. This table has hundreds of thousands of clones, around 87% appearing once. These sequences were also reported in another study, on human thymus T cells.

The source material was thymocytes. All receptors come from a boy less than two years old with a congenital heart defect.

The gene calls are TRBV10-3 and TRBJ2-1; D remains unclear. The V gene's germline CDR1 is ENHRY and CDR2 SYGVKD. V lost 8 bases and J 1 base, leaving 9 bases between the germline ends. The CDR3 loop spans 13 amino acids. Here the CDR3 reads CAIVDTSYNEQFF. CDR3 coding DNA: TGTGCCATCGTTGACACATCCTACAATGAGCAGTTCTTC.

The chain has TRBV6-6 and TRBJ1-2; D uncertain. V was trimmed by 2 bases and J by 1 base, leaving 11 bases between them. CDR3 size: 15 residues. CDR1 MNHNY and CDR2 SVGAGI come from the germline V gene (reference sequence). CDR3 in DNA: TGTGCCAGCAGTTACGAGGGCACTAATAACTATGGCTACACCTTC. It yields the protein CASSYEGTNNYGYTF.

V usage is TRBV30 and J usage is TRBJ1-1, with D possibly TRBD1 on 6 matching bases. Trimming pared 2 bases from V and 4 bases from J, leaving 11 bases between. This CDR3 is built from 13 residues. Germline CDR1 is GTSNPN and CDR2 is SVGIG (reference sequence). The CDR3 nucleotides read TGTGCCTGGAGTCGGACAGAAGCCACTGAAGCTTTCTTT. This translates into CAWSRTEATEAFF. Using reference TRBV30 and TRBJ1-1 for the parts outside the CDR3, the full variable domain is SQTIHQWPATLVQPVGSPLSLECTVEGTSNPNLYWYRQAAGRGLQLLFYSVGIGQISSEVPQNLSASRPQDRQFILSSKKLLLSDSGFYLCAWSRTEATEAFFGQGTRLTVV.

This sequence joins TRBV30 and TRBJ2-5, with TRBD2 as a possible D gene (7 bases). V was shortened by 5 bases and J by 1 base, with 17 bases between the two germline ends. CDR3 length: 15 amino acids. Looked up from germline, CDR1 is GTSNPN and CDR2 is SVGIG (reference sequence). The CDR3 loop is CAWRSGRGTQETQYF. The CDR3 DNA reads TGTGCCTGGCGATCAGGGAGGGGGACCCAAGAGACCCAGTACTTC.

V gene TRBV4-2 combines with J gene TRBJ2-5; TRBD2 matches at 7 bases. CDR3 size: 16 residues. Germline V gene data show CDR1 as LGHNA and CDR2 as YNFKEQ. V lost 2 bases and J lost 5; bases outside the gene matches: 11. The DNA of the CDR3 is TGTGCCAGCAGCCAAAACGACGGGGGGATTTTCGAGACCCAGTACTTC. It translates to CASSQNDGGIFETQYF.

V and J are TRBV7-6 and TRBJ2-1; the match to TRBD2 covers 10 bases. This CDR3 has 16 residues. The germline gives CDR1 SGHVS, CDR2 FNYEAQ. The ends lost 4 bases at V and 5 bases at J; junction bases unmatched: 8. CDR3 nucleotides: TGTGCCAGCAGCTCCCAGGAAAGCGGGGGGGACAATGAGCAGTTCTTC. Its protein is CASSSQESGGDNEQFF.

The chain links TRBV9 to TRBJ1-4, with 10 bases identical to TRBD1. This CDR3 is built from 17 residues. Germline CDR1 is SGDLS and CDR2 is YYNGEE. Germline trimming cut 4 bases from V and 5 bases from J; bases unmatched to any gene: 11. The CDR3 sequence: CASSCEGTGEDNEKLFF. DNA of the CDR3: TGTGCCAGCAGCTGTGAGGGGACAGGGGAGGACAATGAAAAACTGTTTTTT.

This clone showed up just once. The chain has TRBV9 and TRBJ2-1, with 11 bases lining up with TRBD2. After removal of 2 bases from V and 10 bases from J, the junction contained 5 bases not matched to a gene. CDR1 SGDLS and CDR2 YYNGEE come from the germline V gene. CDR3 length equals 14 residues. CDR3 region: CASSVVSGREEQFF. The DNA of the CDR3 is TGTGCCAGCAGCGTGGTTAGCGGGAGGGAAGAGCAGTTCTTC.